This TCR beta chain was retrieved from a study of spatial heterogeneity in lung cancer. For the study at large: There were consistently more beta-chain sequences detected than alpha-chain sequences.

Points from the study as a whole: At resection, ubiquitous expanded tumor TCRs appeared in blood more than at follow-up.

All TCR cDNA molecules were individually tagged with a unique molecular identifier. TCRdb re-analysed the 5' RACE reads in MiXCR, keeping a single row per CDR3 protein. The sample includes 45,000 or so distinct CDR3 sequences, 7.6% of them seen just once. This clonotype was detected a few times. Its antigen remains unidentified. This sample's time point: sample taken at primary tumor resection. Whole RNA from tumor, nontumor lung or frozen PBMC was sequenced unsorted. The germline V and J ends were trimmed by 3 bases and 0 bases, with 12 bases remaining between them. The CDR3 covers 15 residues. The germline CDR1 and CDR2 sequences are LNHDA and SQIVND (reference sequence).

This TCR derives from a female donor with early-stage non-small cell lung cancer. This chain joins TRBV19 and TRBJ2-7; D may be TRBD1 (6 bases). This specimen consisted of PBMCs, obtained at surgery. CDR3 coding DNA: TGTGCCAGTAGTATCCAGGGGACAAGCTCCTACGAGCAGTACTTC. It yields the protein CASSIQGTSSYEQYF.